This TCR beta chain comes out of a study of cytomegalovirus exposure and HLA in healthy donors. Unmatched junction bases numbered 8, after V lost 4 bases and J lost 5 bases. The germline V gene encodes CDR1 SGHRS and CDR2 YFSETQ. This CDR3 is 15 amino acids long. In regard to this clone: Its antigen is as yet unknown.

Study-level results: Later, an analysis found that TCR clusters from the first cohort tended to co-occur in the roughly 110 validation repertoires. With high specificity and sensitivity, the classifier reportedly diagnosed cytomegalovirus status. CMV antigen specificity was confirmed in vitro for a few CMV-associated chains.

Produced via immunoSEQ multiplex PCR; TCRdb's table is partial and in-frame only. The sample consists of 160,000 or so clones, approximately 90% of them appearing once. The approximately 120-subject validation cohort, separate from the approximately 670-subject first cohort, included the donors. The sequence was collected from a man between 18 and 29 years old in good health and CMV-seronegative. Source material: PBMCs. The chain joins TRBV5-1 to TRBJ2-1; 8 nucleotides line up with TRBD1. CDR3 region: CASSPSGTGNNEQFF. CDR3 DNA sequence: TGCGCCAGCAGCCCGTCCGGGACAGGAAACAATGAGCAGTTCTTC.